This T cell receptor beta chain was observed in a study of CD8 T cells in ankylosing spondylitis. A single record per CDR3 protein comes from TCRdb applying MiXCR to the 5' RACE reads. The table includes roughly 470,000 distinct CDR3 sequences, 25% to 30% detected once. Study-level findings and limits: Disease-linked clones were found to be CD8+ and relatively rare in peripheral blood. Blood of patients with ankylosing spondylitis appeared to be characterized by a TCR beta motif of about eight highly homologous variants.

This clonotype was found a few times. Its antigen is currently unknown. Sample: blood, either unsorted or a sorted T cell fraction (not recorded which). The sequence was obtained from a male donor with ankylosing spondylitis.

In DNA, the CDR3 is TGTGCCATGGGGGCCCTAAGGGACTATGGCTACACCTTC. It translates to CAMGALRDYGYTF. This rearrangement joins TRBV2 to TRBJ1-2; weak D call: TRBD1 (6 bases). The length of the CDR3 is 13 residues. Trimming stripped 10 bases from V and 3 bases from J, with 15 bases between. Germline assignment: CDR1 SNHLY and CDR2 FYNNEI. Looking up the rest from reference TRBV2 and TRBJ1-2 gives the full variable domain: EPEVTQTPSHQVTQMGQEVILRCVPISNHLYFYWYRQILGQKVEFLVSFYNNEISEKSEIFDDQFSVERPDGSNFTLKIRSTKLEDSAMYFCAMGALRDYGYTFGSGTRLTVV.